Sequencing of this T cell receptor (beta chain) was carried out in a study of blood T cell repertoires in COVID-19. Across the study: The United States, Italy and Spain were the sources of the acute and convalescent COVID-19 samples. PBMCs, B-cell-depleted T cells, or T cells provided the cDNA or gDNA that made up the material.

In the original workflow: Reference gene primer amplification yielded estimated nucleated cell counts. Here immunoSEQ multiplex PCR was the method, and the copy in TCRdb shows in-frame clones only, minus some. The DNA was the basis for D and trimming; V, J and clone size are from that table. The table has 140,000 or so clones, approximately 92% seen once; the top ten hold just over 3%. Germline CDR1 and CDR2: SGHTA and FQGNSA. The CDR3 loop spans 16 amino acids. V dropped 6 bases and J dropped 5; count of bases not matched to a gene: 9. The TCR sequence derives from a woman aged 55-70 years with active COVID-19. The rearrangement links TRBV7-2 to TRBJ2-2; 10 nucleotides match TRBD2. Sequencing input: peripheral blood. CDR3 region: CASRQPGLALTGELFF. The CDR3 coding sequence is TGTGCCAGCAGACAACCGGGACTAGCGTTGACCGGGGAGCTGTTTTTT.